This TCR beta chain originates from a study of blood T cell repertoires in COVID-19. Study-wide context: The study drew acute and convalescent COVID-19 samples from the United States, Italy and Spain. From T cells, B-cell-depleted T cells, or PBMCs came the material, which was cDNA or gDNA.

As processed by the authors: Amplification of reference gene primers was used by the study to estimate nucleated cell counts. Sequenced by immunoSEQ multiplex PCR; TCRdb stores in-frame clones only, minus some. The DNA gave D and trimming, while V, J and clone size come from that table. The sample carries around 60,000 clones, nearly 90% recorded once. CDR3 length equals 15 residues. V lost 4 bases and J 1 base, leaving 11 bases between the germline ends. Germline CDR1 MDHEN, CDR2 SYDVKM. The TCR originated in a man in his sixties with active COVID-19. The chain combines TRBV28 with TRBJ1-5; D possibly corresponds to TRBD1 (5 bases). Source material: peripheral blood. CDR3 sequence (DNA): TGTGCCAGCAGTTCCGAAGACAGAAGCAATCAGCCCCAGCATTTT. Its translation: CASSSEDRSNQPQHF.